This entry lists 6 T cell receptor beta chains sequenced from one sample in a study of post-analysis software for immune sequencing data. What these receptors recognize is not known. Built from TCR beta cDNA, the libraries had unique molecular identifiers in them. TCRdb called the PCR reads again in MiXCR, with one record for every CDR3 protein. Altogether about 200,000 distinct CDR3 sequences are present, 29% being singletons, with the ten largest covering 3.4%. Study results and limitations: Higher frequency in patients than in controls was seen for five TRBV segments, with TRBV5-6, TRBV5-1 and TRBV20-1 among them.

Sequenced input: blood. The receptor set was obtained from a girl aged 2-17 years with multiple sclerosis.

This clonotype has just a few counts. The chain links TRBV5-1 to TRBJ1-1; 7 positions agree with TRBD1. CDR1 is SGHRS and CDR2 is YFSETQ in the germline V gene. This CDR3 region has 15 residues. V dropped 3 bases and J dropped 2; count of bases not matched to a gene: 7. The CDR3 DNA follows: TGCGCCAGCAGCTCGCCTCGACAGGGAAACACTGAAGCTTTCTTT. As protein: CASSSPRQGNTEAFF.

The chain joins TRBV20-1 to TRBJ2-1, with D possibly being TRBD1 (6 bases). Germline loops: CDR1 DFQATT, CDR2 SNEGSKA (reference sequence). V lost 3 bases and J lost 0, with 12 bases in between. The CDR3 totals 15 residues. Written as DNA, the CDR3 is TGCAGTGCTAGTACGATAGGGGGCTCCTACAATGAGCAGTTCTTC. Protein sequence: CSASTIGGSYNEQFF.

Regarding this clonotype: At one boundary the junction diverges from the germline segment, which might be a read error. V is TRBV12-3 or TRBV12-4 and J is TRBJ1-1; no definite D call. This CDR3 comprises 13 residues. The DNA for the CDR3 is TGTGCCACCAGTCTTGGGTTGAACACTGAAGCTTTCTTT. This sequence encodes CATSLGLNTEAFF.

This clonotype was seen more than once but under ten times. V is TRBV30 and J is TRBJ1-2; weak D call: TRBD1 (6 bases). The ends were cut back, 2 bases at V and 2 bases at J, with 12 bases in the middle. The CDR3 is 14 residues long. Germline V gene data show CDR1 as GTSNPN and CDR2 as SVGIG (reference sequence). Here the CDR3 reads CAWSPSDRNYGYTF. In DNA form, the CDR3 reads TGTGCCTGGAGTCCCAGCGACAGGAACTATGGCTACACCTTC.

This clonotype was detected only a few times. The chain couples TRBV7-3 to TRBJ1-5, with TRBD1 matching 10 bases. Unmatched junction bases numbered 17, after V lost 2 bases and J lost 4 bases. CDR3 length: 20 residues. Germline CDR1 is SGHTA and CDR2 is FQGTGA. The CDR3 DNA sequence: TGTGCCAGCAGCTTACCAAGAGGGAGACAGGGGGCGTCCGGGAATCAGCCCCAGCATTTT. Translating it yields CASSLPRGRQGASGNQPQHF. Combining the CDR3 with reference TRBV7-3 and TRBJ1-5 gives the whole variable domain GAGVSQTPSNKVTEKGKYVELRCDPISGHTALYWYRQSLGQGPEFLIYFQGTGAADDSGLPNDRFFAVRPEGSVSTLKIQRTERGDSAVYLCASSLPRGRQGASGNQPQHFGDGTRLSIL.

The genes are TRBV5-1 and TRBJ2-1, with 9 nucleotides matching TRBD2. Germline-derived CDR1 and CDR2 are SGHRS and YFSETQ. The V gene end was trimmed by 0 bases and the J gene end by 5 bases; junction bases not matched to a gene: 6. This CDR3 has 16 amino acids. The CDR3 spells CASSLGPSGTNNEQFF. DNA of the CDR3: TGCGCCAGCAGCTTGGGCCCTAGCGGGACCAACAATGAGCAGTTCTTC.